One T cell receptor beta chain is described in this entry. The data are from a study of OX40 agonist ivuxolimab in advanced cancers. Study-level background: Antecedent anti-PD-1, anti-PD-L1 or anti-CTLA-4 therapy was permissible, with roughly 36% having received some. Three individuals attained partial responses, comprising one hepatocellular carcinoma case and two cutaneous melanoma cases.

Prior autoimmune disease or systemic immunosuppression barred patients. Baseline was the first blood sampling point, followed by cycle 4 day 1 and cycle 7 day 1. V dropped 4 bases and J dropped 3 bases, with 12 bases sitting between them. Looked up from germline, CDR1 is SGHTA and CDR2 is FQGTGA. This CDR3 has 15 amino acids. Libraries were prepared by immunoSEQ multiplex PCR; TCRdb keeps only in-frame clonotypes and omits some of them. Among about 82,000 clones, around 88% were seen once, and the ten largest hold about 0.72%. This sequence was found in an adult with an advanced solid tumor such as melanoma, head and neck, liver or kidney cancer. The chain has TRBV7-3 and TRBJ2-2; either TRBD1 or TRBD2 may fit D (6 bases each). Sequencing used CD4+ or CD8+ T cells sorted from blood, obtained in a trial of the OX40 agonist ivuxolimab. CDR3 loop: CASSSGGGYTGELFF. CDR3 DNA: TGTGCCAGCAGCTCCGGAGGGGGGTACACCGGGGAGCTGTTTTTT.